This passage covers 21 T cell receptor beta chains from one sample sequenced in a study of blood T cells in healthy people across ages. It was with a sample-barcoded 5' primer and a J-beta primer mix that a second PCR of about 7 to 12 cycles was run. Using its own MiXCR run on the 5' RACE reads, TCRdb lists one record per CDR3 protein. The repertoire holds some 710,000 distinct CDR3 sequences, with 22% as singletons. Specimen: blood. The receptors were gathered from a man between 65 and 85 years old in good health.

V and J are TRBV28 and TRBJ1-2, with D possibly matching TRBD1 (5 bases). This CDR3 contains 12 residues. Germline V gene lookup returns CDR1 MDHEN and CDR2 SYDVKM. V was pared by 4 bases and J by 9 bases, with 12 bases between. The CDR3 spells CASSSNRMSYTF. CDR3 bases: TGTGCCAGCAGTTCAAACAGGATGAGCTACACCTTC.

The chain couples TRBV7-2 to TRBJ2-1; perhaps TRBD1 as D (5 bases). V gave up 6 bases and J gave up 6 bases, with 12 bases separating them. CDR1 and CDR2 (germline): SGHTA, FQGNSA. The CDR3 loop spans 13 amino acids. The CDR3 DNA reads TGTGCCAGCAGGGGTCCAGGGTCCAATGAGCAGTTCTTC. This gives the protein CASRGPGSNEQFF.

V is TRBV5-1 and J is TRBJ1-6; a possible D gene is TRBD1 (6 bases). The length of the CDR3 is 16 residues. Trimming removed 2 bases at V and 7 bases at J, with 16 bases between. Germline V gives CDR1 SGHRS, CDR2 YFSETQ. The CDR3 nucleotides read TGCGCCAGCAGCTTACAGGGCTCAGAGAAAAATTCACCCCTCCACTTT. The encoded protein is CASSLQGSEKNSPLHF.

This chain links TRBV5-1 with TRBJ1-2; TRBD1 matches 10 bases. This CDR3 is built from 14 residues. V lost 4 bases and J lost 4; bases outside the gene matches: 4. The V gene's germline CDR1 is SGHRS and CDR2 YFSETQ. CDR3 sequence (DNA): TGCGCCAGCAGCACGACAGGGGGCAGCTATGGCTACACCTTC. It translates to CASSTTGGSYGYTF.

The rearrangement uses TRBV25-1 and TRBJ2-5; 11 bases match TRBD2. V was pared by 5 bases and J by 6 bases, with 8 bases of the junction left unmatched. The CDR3 is 15 residues long. Germline CDR1 and CDR2: MGHDK and SYGVNS. In DNA, the CDR3 is TGTGCCAGCAGTCTAACTAGCGGGAGCGAAAAGACCCAGTACTTC. Encoded protein: CASSLTSGSEKTQYF.

This clonotype was seen more than once but under ten times. This rearrangement joins TRBV27 to TRBJ2-7; possibly TRBD2 for D (6 bases). Trimming took 4 bases from V and 6 from J, leaving 10 bases between them. The CDR3 runs to 12 residues. From germline, CDR1 is MNHEY and CDR2 SMNVEV (reference sequence). CDR3 bases: TGTGCCAGCAGTTCGTGGGAGGTCGAGCAGTACGTC. Translating gives CASSSWEVEQYV.

This rearrangement joins TRBV7-2 to TRBJ2-5; TRBD2 is a possible D gene (6 bases). CDR1 and CDR2 from the germline V gene are SGHTA and FQGNSA. Deletions cut 5 bases from V and 4 bases from J, with 14 bases between. The CDR3 loop spans 14 amino acids. CDR3 loop: CASSPSGLGETQYF. In nucleotides, the CDR3 is TGTGCCAGCAGCCCCAGCGGGCTCGGAGAGACCCAGTACTTC.

This clonotype was recorded a few times. The chain has TRBV27 and TRBJ1-2; D perhaps matches TRBD1 (5 bases). Trimming stripped 5 bases from V and 7 bases from J, with 11 bases between. CDR3 size: 12 residues. Germline loops: CDR1 MNHEY, CDR2 SMNVEV (reference sequence). CDR3 DNA: TGTGCCAGCAGTGACGGACATCTTGGCTACACCTTC. Its translation is CASSDGHLGYTF.

This clonotype was seen a handful of times. The V gene is TRBV9, the J gene TRBJ1-2; 11 bases line up with TRBD1. Unmatched junction bases numbered 3, after V lost 2 bases and J lost 6 bases. The CDR3 is made up of 14 amino acids. Germline V lookup: CDR1 SGDLS, CDR2 YYNGEE. This CDR3 reads CASSVGTGGNGYTF. The CDR3 DNA is TGTGCCAGCAGCGTGGGGACAGGGGGTAATGGCTACACCTTC.

This clonotype appeared many times. The genes are TRBV12-3 or TRBV12-4 and TRBJ1-5; TRBD1 is a possible D gene (6 bases). V was pared by 5 bases and J by 4 bases, with 12 bases between. The CDR3 length is 14 residues. This CDR3 is CASSPKGGNQPQHF. CDR3 nucleotides: TGTGCCAGCAGTCCGAAAGGGGGTAATCAGCCCCAGCATTTT.

The chain couples TRBV6-1 to TRBJ2-3; TRBD2 matches at 7 bases. The CDR3 consists of 15 residues. CDR1 is MNHNS and CDR2 is SASEGT in the germline V gene. Trimming at V came to 6 bases and at J to 1 base, leaving 7 bases not matched to a gene. This chain's CDR3 is CASRPRGTRTDTQYF. As DNA, the CDR3 is TGTGCCAGCAGACCGCGGGGGACCCGCACAGATACGCAGTATTTT.

This rearrangement joins TRBV12-3 or TRBV12-4 to TRBJ1-1, with TRBD1 as a possible D gene (6 bases). V was pared by 4 bases and J by 1 base, with 22 bases between. This CDR3 comprises 18 residues. CDR3 bases: TGTGCCAGCAGTTCCCGAGGGGGGGCAGGTGGGTCGAACACTGAAGCTTTCTTT. This gives the protein CASSSRGGAGGSNTEAFF.

The V call is TRBV20-1, the J call TRBJ2-1, with TRBD2 matching over 7 bases. The J call is doubtful: the DNA matches TRBJ2-5 better. CDR3 length equals 12 residues. CDR1 and CDR2 from the germline V gene are DFQATT and SNEGSKA (reference sequence). The CDR3 DNA sequence: TGCAGTGCGCCGACTAGCCGGGAGACCCAGTACTTC. Translating it yields CSAPTSRETQYF.

This chain joins TRBV11-2 and TRBJ1-1, with D maybe TRBD1 (6 bases). The germline V gene encodes CDR1 SGHAT and CDR2 FQNNGV. Trimming cost V 1 base and J 1 base, with 10 bases left between them. The CDR3 spans 15 residues. The CDR3 here is CASSLGATGNTEAFF. The CDR3 nucleotides read TGTGCCAGCAGCTTAGGGGCGACAGGGAACACTGAAGCTTTCTTT.

This clonotype was seen more than once but under ten times. The J gene is TRBJ2-3, the V gene TRBV20-1; 16 nucleotides agree with TRBD2. The CDR3 length is 19 residues. The V gene's germline CDR1 is DFQATT and CDR2 SNEGSKA (reference sequence). J gave up 0 bases and V 2 bases, and 8 bases lay outside the gene matches. The CDR3 here is CSARPTGTSGRVSTDTQYF. The CDR3 DNA reads as TGCAGTGCTAGACCCACCGGGACTAGCGGGAGGGTGAGCACAGATACGCAGTATTTT.

J is TRBJ2-5 and V is TRBV7-9; D call uncertain. The J call may be faulty, since TRBJ2-1 better matches the DNA end. This CDR3 has 15 residues. The V gene's germline CDR1 is SEHNR and CDR2 FQNEAQ (reference sequence). The CDR3: CASSHPTPGRNEQFF. CDR3 sequence (DNA): TGTGCCAGCAGCCACCCCACACCTGGGCGTAATGAGCAGTTCTTC.

Only a few counts were recorded for this clonotype. The chain recombines TRBV3-1 with TRBJ1-5; the D is unclear. Germline V CDR1 and CDR2: LGHDT, YNNKEL (reference sequence). This CDR3 spans 12 amino acids. Deletions cut 3 bases from V and 3 bases from J, with 3 bases between. The CDR3 coding sequence is TGTGCCAGCAGCCAGAACAATCAGCCCCAGCATTTT. The encoded protein is CASSQNNQPQHF.

The table lists this clonotype with a few counts. The chain combines TRBV24-1 with TRBJ1-2; TRBD1 might be the D (6 bases). Trimming stripped 2 bases from V and 1 base from J, with 13 bases between. Germline V CDR1 and CDR2: KGHDR, SFDVKD. The CDR3 extends over 16 amino acids. In DNA form, the CDR3 reads TGTGCCACCAGTGATTCACCGACAGGCGGTAACTATGGCTACACCTTC. This sequence encodes CATSDSPTGGNYGYTF.

This clonotype has just a few counts. This rearrangement joins TRBV6-7 to TRBJ1-1; no definite D call. TRBV6-7 is recorded as an ORF, its role being uncertain. V was trimmed by 5 bases and J by 0 bases, leaving 10 bases between them. CDR3 length equals 14 residues. CDR3 sequence (DNA): TGTGCCAGCAGTCGACCGCGGATGAACACTGAAGCTTTCTTT. Its translation: CASSRPRMNTEAFF.

The chain uses TRBV7-9 and TRBJ2-5, with D tentatively TRBD1 or TRBD2 (5 bases each). The J call is in doubt because the DNA end fits TRBJ2-1 better. Germline assignment: CDR1 SEHNR and CDR2 FQNEAQ (reference sequence). The CDR3 is made up of 15 amino acids. The CDR3 protein is CASSSAQWGTNEQFF. The CDR3, as DNA: TGTGCCAGCAGCTCAGCCCAATGGGGGACCAATGAGCAGTTCTTC.

This chain connects TRBV3-1 to TRBJ2-5, with D possibly TRBD2 on 5 matching bases. The DNA end is a closer match to TRBJ2-1, so the J assignment may be wrong. Germline assignment: CDR1 LGHDT and CDR2 YNNKEL (reference sequence). The CDR3 is made up of 16 amino acids. This chain's CDR3 is CASSRRRAEILGEQFF. The CDR3 DNA reads TGTGCCAGCAGCCGGAGGCGGGCGGAAATTTTGGGTGAGCAGTTCTTC.